This TCR beta chain was documented in a study of blood T cell repertoires in COVID-19. Turning to the study itself: T cells, B-cell-depleted T cells, or PBMCs provided the cDNA or gDNA that served as material.

Sequencing was performed with immunoSEQ multiplex PCR; in TCRdb, only in-frame clones are kept and a portion is missing. This sample has around 250,000 clones, with 80% to 90% found just once. This receptor was taken from a woman between 40 and 55 years old who had recovered from COVID-19. The sequenced sample consisted of peripheral blood.

This CDR3 is CSGGQNEQFF. The CDR3 DNA reads as TGCAGCGGTGGACAGAATGAGCAGTTCTTC. The chain uses TRBV29-1 and TRBJ2-1, with a possible D match to TRBD1 (6 bases). V was clipped by 7 bases and J by 7 bases, with 8 bases between them. Germline V lookup: CDR1 SQVTM, CDR2 ANQGSEA. This CDR3 has 10 amino acids.